These 23 T cell receptor beta chains share one sample of origin, sequenced in a study of post-analysis software for immune sequencing data (dated by TCRdb to between 2014 and 2017). What the study reported, not specific to this receptor: A handful of TRBV segments, including TRBV5-6, TRBV5-1 and TRBV20-1, were significantly more frequent in patients than controls.

These receptors' targets are unknown. Libraries were built with PCR. Sequencing was performed on an Illumina HiSeq 2500. To reduce PCR and sequencing biases, unique molecular identifiers were incorporated into the TCR beta cDNA libraries. Clones were called with MiXCR by TCRdb after fastp trimmed the public reads at Q25, and only in-frame beta chains were retained. Rows are unified per CDR3 protein, each entry keeping the most common DNA and genes. This sample gives about half a million distinct CDR3 sequences in total; 45% of them show up just once. 12% of the sample lies in the top ten. The sequencing input was blood. These receptors all come from a girl between 5 and 17 years old with multiple sclerosis.

The chain uses TRBV4-1 and TRBJ1-2; the D is unclear. CDR1 and CDR2 (germline): MGHRA, YSYEKL. V was shortened by 0 bases and J by 1 base, with 9 bases between the two germline ends. The CDR3 contains 15 residues. CDR3 DNA sequence: TGCGCCAGCAGCCAAGAAGATGTGGGTAACTATGGCTACACCTTC. It encodes CASSQEDVGNYGYTF.

The rearrangement uses TRBV20-1 and TRBJ2-1; D might be TRBD1 (5 bases). V was cut by 0 bases and J by 5 bases, with 14 bases left in between. The germline V gene encodes CDR1 DFQATT and CDR2 SNEGSKA (reference sequence). CDR3 size: 15 residues. The CDR3 spells CSARDLERGDNEQFF. Here the CDR3 DNA reads TGCAGTGCTAGAGACCTAGAAAGGGGTGACAATGAGCAGTTCTTC.

V gene TRBV25-1 combines with J gene TRBJ1-2; D is unresolved. The CDR3 totals 11 residues. The V gene lost 2 bases and the J gene lost 8 bases, with 6 bases spanning the gap. Germline assignment: CDR1 MGHDK and CDR2 SYGVNS. CDR3 in DNA: TGTGCCAGCAGTGAAGCCGTGGGCTACACCTTC. This codes for CASSEAVGYTF.

This chain joins TRBV7-2 and TRBJ2-1; D is possibly TRBD1 or TRBD2 (6 bases each). This CDR3 spans 15 amino acids. The V end was cut by 1 base, the J end by 4 bases, with 11 bases between. Germline V gives CDR1 SGHTA, CDR2 FQGNSA. Here the CDR3 DNA reads TGTGCCAGCAGCTTAGAAAGGGGGGTATACAATGAGCAGTTCTTC. It yields the protein CASSLERGVYNEQFF.

V usage is TRBV6-1 and J usage is TRBJ2-1; no firm D call. CDR3 size: 15 residues. V lost 4 bases and J 2 bases, leaving 12 bases between the germline ends. The germline V gene has CDR1 MNHNS and CDR2 SASEGT. The CDR3 DNA reads as TGTGCCAGCAGTGCCAACTTTGGCGCCTACAATGAGCAGTTCTTC. It translates to CASSANFGAYNEQFF.

The V and J genes are TRBV15 and TRBJ1-2; 8 nucleotides match TRBD1. From germline, CDR1 is LNHNV and CDR2 YYDKDF (reference sequence). Trimming at V came to 5 bases and at J to 3 bases, leaving 5 bases not matched to a gene. CDR3 size: 14 residues. As DNA, the CDR3 is TGTGCCACCAGCTCACACAGGGGGGACTATGGCTACACCTTC. Its protein is CATSSHRGDYGYTF.

The rearrangement joins TRBV7-2 to TRBJ2-6, with 10 bases matching TRBD2. V shed 0 bases and J 2 bases; nucleotides not matched to a gene: 4. The germline V gene encodes CDR1 SGHTA and CDR2 FQGNSA. The CDR3 consists of 18 residues. CDR3 sequence: CASSLAPLAGTGANVLTF. The CDR3 region has the DNA TGTGCCAGCAGCTTAGCGCCACTAGCGGGGACTGGGGCCAACGTCCTGACTTTC.

In its sample, this clonotype was seen a few times. The chain has TRBV5-1 and TRBJ2-7; a possible D gene is TRBD1 (5 bases). Trimming pared 0 bases from V and 0 bases from J, leaving 10 bases between. The germline CDR1 and CDR2 sequences are SGHRS and YFSETQ. The CDR3 is made up of 15 amino acids. The CDR3 reads CASSLAGPFSYEQYF. The CDR3 DNA is TGCGCCAGCAGCTTGGCAGGGCCCTTCTCCTACGAGCAGTACTTC.

The chain carries TRBV5-1 and TRBJ2-4; 14 bases align to TRBD2. CDR3 length: 18 amino acids. CDR1 is SGHRS and CDR2 is YFSETQ in the germline V gene. The junction had 9 bases not matched to a gene; V was cut back by 0 bases and J by 7 bases. CDR3 in amino acids: CASSLEGTSGSGVNIQYF. In nucleotides, the CDR3 is TGCGCCAGCAGCTTGGAGGGGACTAGCGGGAGTGGCGTTAACATTCAGTACTTC. The full variable domain, with the rest looked up from reference TRBV5-1 and TRBJ2-4, is KAGVTQTPRYLIKTRGQQVTLSCSPISGHRSVSWYQQTPGQGLQFLFEYFSETQRNKGNFPGRFSGRQFSNSRSEMNVSTLELGDSALYLCASSLEGTSGSGVNIQYFGAGTRLSVL.

This chain joins TRBV29-1 and TRBJ2-1; 9 nucleotides agree with TRBD2. Unmatched junction bases numbered 5, after V lost 5 bases and J lost 0 bases. CDR1 and CDR2 (germline): SQVTM, ANQGSEA. This CDR3 is built from 15 residues. CDR3 sequence (DNA): TGCAGCGTTACTAGCGGGCTGAGCTCCTACAATGAGCAGTTCTTC. This codes for CSVTSGLSSYNEQFF.

Only a few counts were recorded for this clonotype. The rearrangement joins TRBV28 to TRBJ1-2, with 7 bases identical to TRBD1. The trim removed 4 bases at V and 6 bases at J, leaving 11 bases unmatched. Per the germline V gene, CDR1 is MDHEN and CDR2 is SYDVKM. This CDR3 contains 15 residues. In DNA form, the CDR3 reads TGTGCCAGCAGTTCCCCCGTAGGGGGCGAGGATGGCTACACCTTC. This translates into CASSSPVGGEDGYTF.

This chain links TRBV7-3 with TRBJ2-3; TRBD1 aligns across 8 bases. Unmatched junction bases numbered 6, after V lost 0 bases and J lost 1 base. The CDR3 runs to 17 residues. Germline values: CDR1 SGHTA, CDR2 FQGTGA. The CDR3 DNA reads TGTGCCAGCAGCTTAACCCCCAGGGGGCTCGGCACAGATACGCAGTATTTT. Translation gives CASSLTPRGLGTDTQYF.

The chain carries TRBV5-1 and TRBJ1-2; 7 bases match TRBD1. Looked up from germline, CDR1 is SGHRS and CDR2 is YFSETQ. Losses at the gene ends were 4 bases for V and 4 bases for J; bases not matched to a gene: 19. This CDR3 contains 18 residues. CDR3 amino acids: CASSREPGGTSNVYGYTF. Here the CDR3 DNA reads TGCGCCAGCAGCCGAGAACCAGGGGGGACCTCAAACGTCTATGGCTACACCTTC.

This clonotype was counted between two and nine times. The rearrangement joins TRBV6-6 to TRBJ2-1; D not resolved. V was clipped by 5 bases and J by 10 bases, with 9 bases between them. CDR1 and CDR2 (germline): MNHNY, SVGAGI (reference sequence). CDR3 length: 11 residues. The CDR3, as DNA: TGTGCCAGCAGTCTACAATGGGAGCAGTTCTTC. Amino acids: CASSLQWEQFF.

As concerns this clonotype: Compared with germline, one end of the junction differs, possibly owing to a read error. The V and J genes are TRBV29-1 and TRBJ2-7; 7 bases fit TRBD1. The J call may not be correct, given that the DNA end is closer to TRBJ2-5. Germline V CDR1 and CDR2: SQVTM, ANQGSEA. There are 14 residues in the CDR3. CDR3 coding DNA: TGCAGCGTTCAAGAACCGGGACAGCAAGAGACCCAGTACTTC. As protein: CSVQEPGQQETQYF.

This clonotype was counted a single time. The chain links TRBV20-1 to TRBJ2-7, with 7 positions matching TRBD1. The junction had 10 bases not matched to a gene; V was cut back by 5 bases and J by 0 bases. Germline V gene sequence: CDR1 DFQATT, CDR2 SNEGSKA (reference sequence). This CDR3 has 15 amino acids. DNA for the CDR3: TGCAGTGCTGATAAACCGACAGGGATCTCCTACGAGCAGTACTTC. It encodes CSADKPTGISYEQYF.

The chain links TRBV5-1 to TRBJ2-7; TRBD2 agrees at 9 bases. V gave up 4 bases and J gave up 5 bases; unmatched junction bases: 10. The V gene's germline CDR1 is SGHRS and CDR2 YFSETQ. This CDR3 spans 15 amino acids. In DNA form, the CDR3 reads TGCGCCAGCAGCCTGGTTAGCGGGAGTATCAACGAGCAGTACTTC. It codes for CASSLVSGSINEQYF.

This chain uses TRBV20-1 with TRBJ2-7, with D possibly being TRBD2 (6 bases). The CDR3 runs 13 residues. Germline CDR1 DFQATT, CDR2 SNEGSKA (reference sequence). Trimming left V 3 bases short and J 0 bases short, with 9 bases between. In DNA form, the CDR3 reads TGCAGTGCTAGGACTAGGTCCTCCTACGAGCAGTACTTC. Its protein product is CSARTRSSYEQYF.

The sample holds one count of this clonotype. The chain uses TRBV7-9 and TRBJ2-1; D is uncertain. Trimming removed 7 bases from V and 10 bases from J, with 14 bases in between. The CDR3 runs 12 residues. The germline V gene encodes CDR1 SEHNR and CDR2 FQNEAQ (reference sequence). CDR3 residues: CASNFLSVEQFF. DNA of the CDR3: TGTGCCAGCAACTTTTTGTCGGTCGAGCAGTTCTTC.

This rearrangement joins TRBV29-1 to TRBJ2-3; 9 nucleotides align to TRBD2. The V segment lost 7 bases and the J segment 0 bases; nucleotides outside the gene matches: 5. Germline V CDR1 and CDR2: SQVTM, ANQGSEA. The CDR3 contains 14 residues. The CDR3 reads CSALLAGSTDTQYF. As DNA, the CDR3 is TGCAGCGCCCTACTAGCGGGTAGCACAGATACGCAGTATTTT.

This clonotype was recorded a few times. The chain joins TRBV7-2 to TRBJ2-5, with D unresolved. Between the trimmed V and J ends, which lost 5 bases and 0 bases, there was a span of 13 bases. Germline CDR1 SGHTA, CDR2 FQGNSA. This CDR3 has 15 amino acids. CDR3 sequence reads: CASSPQADHQETQYF. The CDR3 DNA follows: TGTGCCAGCAGCCCCCAGGCGGACCACCAAGAGACCCAGTACTTC.

This clonotype was seen a few times. The chain is built from TRBV6-5 and TRBJ2-1; D possibly corresponds to TRBD1 (6 bases). The CDR3 runs 14 residues. The V gene's germline CDR1 is MNHEY and CDR2 SVGAGI. V lost 4 bases and J lost 5, with 12 bases in between. Written as DNA, the CDR3 is TGTGCCAGCAGTTTGAGGGGGAACCACAATGAGCAGTTCTTC. Protein: CASSLRGNHNEQFF.

The CDR3 DNA sequence: TGTGCCACCAGTACAGGGTATGGCGAGCAGTACTTC. This codes for CATSTGYGEQYF. The gene calls are TRBV24-1 and TRBJ2-7, with D possibly matching TRBD1 (6 bases). Trimming took 6 bases from V and 6 from J, leaving 11 bases between them. There are 12 residues in the CDR3. CDR1 and CDR2 from the germline V gene are KGHDR and SFDVKD.